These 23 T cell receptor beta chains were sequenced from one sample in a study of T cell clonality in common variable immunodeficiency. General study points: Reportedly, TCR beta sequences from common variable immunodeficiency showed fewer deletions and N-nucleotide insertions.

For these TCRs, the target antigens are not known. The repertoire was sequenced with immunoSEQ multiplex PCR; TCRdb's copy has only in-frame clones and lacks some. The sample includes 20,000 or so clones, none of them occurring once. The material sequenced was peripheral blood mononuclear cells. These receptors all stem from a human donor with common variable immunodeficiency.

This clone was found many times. This CDR3 is CASSPPVGTHLGYTF. Incomplete CDR3 DNA: TGTGCCAGCAGCCCACCGGTGGGGACACATCTTGGC. The rearrangement links TRBV7-9 to TRBJ1-2; D might be TRBD1 (6 bases). The read halts 3 residues ahead of the CDR3 end, with the missing end drawn from the germline J gene. The germline V gene has CDR1 SEHNR and CDR2 FQNEAQ (reference sequence). V gave up 5 bases and J gave up 7 bases, with 20 bases separating them. The length of the CDR3 is 15 residues.

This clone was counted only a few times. The sequenced CDR3 bases are TGCAGTGCTAGAGATGGCGCTAGCGGGAGAGCAGATACG. It codes for CSARDGASGRADT. The entire CDR3 reads CSARDGASGRADTQYF. The chain carries TRBV20-1 and TRBJ2-3; 10 nucleotides align to TRBD2. The CDR3 goes on 3 residues after the read ends, and that part is filled in from the germline J gene. There are 16 residues in the CDR3. Germline values: CDR1 DFQATT, CDR2 SNEGSKA (reference sequence). Trimming cost V 0 bases and J 4 bases; bases outside gene matches: 7.

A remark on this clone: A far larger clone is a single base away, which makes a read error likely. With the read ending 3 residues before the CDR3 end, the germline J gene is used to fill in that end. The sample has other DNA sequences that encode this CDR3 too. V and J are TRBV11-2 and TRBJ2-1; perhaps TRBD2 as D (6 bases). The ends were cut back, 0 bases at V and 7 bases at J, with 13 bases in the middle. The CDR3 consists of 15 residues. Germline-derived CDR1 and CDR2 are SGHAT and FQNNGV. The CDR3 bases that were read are TGTGCCAGCAGCTTAGATCGGACGAGCGGGAATGAG. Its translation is CASSLDRTSGNE. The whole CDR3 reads CASSLDRTSGNEQFF.

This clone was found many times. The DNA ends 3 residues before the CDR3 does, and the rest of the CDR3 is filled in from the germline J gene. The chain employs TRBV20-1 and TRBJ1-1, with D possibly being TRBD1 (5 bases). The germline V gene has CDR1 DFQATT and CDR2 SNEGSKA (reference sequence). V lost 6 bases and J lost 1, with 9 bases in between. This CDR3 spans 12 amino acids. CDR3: CSATDTNTEAFF. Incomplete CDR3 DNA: TGCAGTGCGACAGACACGAACACTGAA.

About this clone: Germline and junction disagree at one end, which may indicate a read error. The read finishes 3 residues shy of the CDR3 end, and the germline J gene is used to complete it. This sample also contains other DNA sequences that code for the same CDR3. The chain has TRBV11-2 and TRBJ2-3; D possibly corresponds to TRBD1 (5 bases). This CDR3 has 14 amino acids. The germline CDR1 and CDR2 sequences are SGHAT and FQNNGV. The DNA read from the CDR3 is TGTGCCAGTAGCTTGGCAGGGAATTCGGATACG. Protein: CASSLAGNSDT. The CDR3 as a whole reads CASSLAGNSDTQYF.

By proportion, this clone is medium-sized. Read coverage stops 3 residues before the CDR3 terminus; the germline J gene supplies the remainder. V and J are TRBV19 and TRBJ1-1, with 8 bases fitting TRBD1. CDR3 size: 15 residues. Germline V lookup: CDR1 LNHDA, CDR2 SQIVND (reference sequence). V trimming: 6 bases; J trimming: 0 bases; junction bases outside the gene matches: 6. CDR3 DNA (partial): TGTGCCAGTAGCCTATCGGGACAGGTGAACACTGAA. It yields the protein CASSLSGQVNTE. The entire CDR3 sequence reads CASSLSGQVNTEAFF.

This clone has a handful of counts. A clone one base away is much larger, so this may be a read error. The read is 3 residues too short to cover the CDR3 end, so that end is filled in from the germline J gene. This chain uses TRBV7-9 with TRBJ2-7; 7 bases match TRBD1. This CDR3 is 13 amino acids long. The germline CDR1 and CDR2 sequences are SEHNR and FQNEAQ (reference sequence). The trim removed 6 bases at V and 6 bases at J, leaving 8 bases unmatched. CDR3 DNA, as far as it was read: TGTGCCAGCAGATCACAGGGGTGCGGCGAG. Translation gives CASRSQGCGE. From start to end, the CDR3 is CASRSQGCGEQYF.

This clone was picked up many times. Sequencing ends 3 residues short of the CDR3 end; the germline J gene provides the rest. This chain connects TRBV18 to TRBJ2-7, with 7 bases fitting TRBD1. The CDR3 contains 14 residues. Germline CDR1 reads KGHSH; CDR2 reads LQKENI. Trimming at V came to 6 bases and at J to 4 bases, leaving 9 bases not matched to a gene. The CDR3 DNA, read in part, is TGTGCCAGCTCCTCCGGGACAGTGACTTACGAG. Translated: CASSSGTVTYE. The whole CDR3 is CASSSGTVTYEQYF.

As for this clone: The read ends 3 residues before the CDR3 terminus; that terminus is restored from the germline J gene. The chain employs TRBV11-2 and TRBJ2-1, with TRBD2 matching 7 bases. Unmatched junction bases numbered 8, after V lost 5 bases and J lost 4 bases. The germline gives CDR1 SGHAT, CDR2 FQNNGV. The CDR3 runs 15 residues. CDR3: CASSPTGLGYNEQFF. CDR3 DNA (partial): TGTGCCAGCAGCCCCACAGGACTAGGATACAATGAG. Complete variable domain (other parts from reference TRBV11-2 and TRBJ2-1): EAGVAQSPRYKIIEKRQSVAFWCNPISGHATLYWYQQILGQGPKLLIQFQNNGVVDDSQLPKDRFSAERLKGVDSTLKIQPAKLEDSAVYLCASSPTGLGYNEQFFGPGTRLTVL.

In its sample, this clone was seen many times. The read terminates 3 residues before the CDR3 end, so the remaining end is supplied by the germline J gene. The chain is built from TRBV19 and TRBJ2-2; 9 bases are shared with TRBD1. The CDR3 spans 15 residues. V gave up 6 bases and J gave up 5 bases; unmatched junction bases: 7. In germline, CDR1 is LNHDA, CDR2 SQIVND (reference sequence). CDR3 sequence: CASSARGQGTGELFF. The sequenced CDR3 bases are TGTGCCAGTAGCGCTCGGGGACAGGGTACCGGGGAG.

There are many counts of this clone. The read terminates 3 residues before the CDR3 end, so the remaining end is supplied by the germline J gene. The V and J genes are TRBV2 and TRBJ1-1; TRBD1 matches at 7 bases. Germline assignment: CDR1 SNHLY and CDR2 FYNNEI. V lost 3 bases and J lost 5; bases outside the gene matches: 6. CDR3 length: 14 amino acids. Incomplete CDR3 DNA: TGTGCCAGCAGTGAGGAGGGGGCACTAACTGAA. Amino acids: CASSEEGALTE. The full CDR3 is CASSEEGALTEAFF.

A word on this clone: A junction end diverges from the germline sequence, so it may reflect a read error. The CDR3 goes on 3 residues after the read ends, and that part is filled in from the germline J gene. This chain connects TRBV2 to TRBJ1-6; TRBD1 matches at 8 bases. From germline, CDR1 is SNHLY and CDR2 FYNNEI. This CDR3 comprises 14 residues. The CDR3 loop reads CANSVQGVNSPLHF. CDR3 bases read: TGTGCCAACAGTGTACAGGGGGTCAATTCACCC.

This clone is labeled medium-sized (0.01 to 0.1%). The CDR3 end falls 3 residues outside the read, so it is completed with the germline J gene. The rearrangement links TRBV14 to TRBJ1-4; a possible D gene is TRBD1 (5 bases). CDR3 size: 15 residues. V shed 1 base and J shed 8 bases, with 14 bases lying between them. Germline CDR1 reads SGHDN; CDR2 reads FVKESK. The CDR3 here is CASSQGRQRKEKLFF. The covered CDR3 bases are TGTGCCAGCAGCCAAGGTCGACAGAGAAAGGAAAAA.

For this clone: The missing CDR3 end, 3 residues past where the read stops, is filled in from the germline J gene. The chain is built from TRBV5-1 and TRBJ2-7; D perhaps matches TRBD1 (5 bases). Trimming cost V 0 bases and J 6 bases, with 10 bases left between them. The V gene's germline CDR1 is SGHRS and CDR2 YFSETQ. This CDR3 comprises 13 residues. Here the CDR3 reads CASSLEQDGEQYF. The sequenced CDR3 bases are TGCGCCAGCAGCTTGGAACAGGACGGCGAG.

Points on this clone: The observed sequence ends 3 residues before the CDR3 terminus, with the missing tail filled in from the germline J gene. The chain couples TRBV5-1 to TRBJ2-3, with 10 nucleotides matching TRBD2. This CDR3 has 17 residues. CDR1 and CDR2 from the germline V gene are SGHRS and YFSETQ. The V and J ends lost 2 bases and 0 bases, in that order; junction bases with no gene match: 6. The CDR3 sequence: CASSLSRAGGSTDTQYF. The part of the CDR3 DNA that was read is TGCGCCAGCAGCTTAAGCCGAGCGGGAGGGAGCACAGATACG.

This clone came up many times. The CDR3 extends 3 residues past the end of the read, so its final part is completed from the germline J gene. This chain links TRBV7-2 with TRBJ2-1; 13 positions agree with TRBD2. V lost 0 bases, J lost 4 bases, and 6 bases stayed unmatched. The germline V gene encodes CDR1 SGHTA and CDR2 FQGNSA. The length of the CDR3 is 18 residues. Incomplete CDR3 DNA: TGTGCCAGCAGCTTAGCGGGGACTAGCGGGATGGCTTACAATGAG. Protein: CASSLAGTSGMAYNE. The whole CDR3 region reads CASSLAGTSGMAYNEQFF.

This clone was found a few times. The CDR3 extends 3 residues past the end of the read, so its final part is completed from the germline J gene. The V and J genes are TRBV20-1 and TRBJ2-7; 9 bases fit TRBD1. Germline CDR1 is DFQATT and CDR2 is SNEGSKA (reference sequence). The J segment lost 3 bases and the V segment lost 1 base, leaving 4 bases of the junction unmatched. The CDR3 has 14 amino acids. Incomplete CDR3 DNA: TGCAGTGCTAGAGGAGGGACAGGGTTCTACGAG. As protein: CSARGGTGFYE. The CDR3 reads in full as CSARGGTGFYEQYF.

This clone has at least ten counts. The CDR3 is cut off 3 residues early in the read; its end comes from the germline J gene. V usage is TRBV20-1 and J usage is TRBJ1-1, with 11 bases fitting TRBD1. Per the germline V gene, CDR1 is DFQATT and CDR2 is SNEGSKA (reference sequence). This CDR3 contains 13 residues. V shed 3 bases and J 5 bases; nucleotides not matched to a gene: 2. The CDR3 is CSARGQGDTEAFF. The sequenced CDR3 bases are TGCAGTGCTAGGGGACAGGGGGATACTGAA.

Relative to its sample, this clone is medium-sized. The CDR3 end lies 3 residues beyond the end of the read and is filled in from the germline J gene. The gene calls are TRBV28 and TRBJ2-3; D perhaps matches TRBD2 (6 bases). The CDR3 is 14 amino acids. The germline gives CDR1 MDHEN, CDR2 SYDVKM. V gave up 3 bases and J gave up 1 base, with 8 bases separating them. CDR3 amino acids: CASSFVAGTDTQYF. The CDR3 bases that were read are TGTGCCAGCAGTTTTGTAGCGGGCACAGATACG.

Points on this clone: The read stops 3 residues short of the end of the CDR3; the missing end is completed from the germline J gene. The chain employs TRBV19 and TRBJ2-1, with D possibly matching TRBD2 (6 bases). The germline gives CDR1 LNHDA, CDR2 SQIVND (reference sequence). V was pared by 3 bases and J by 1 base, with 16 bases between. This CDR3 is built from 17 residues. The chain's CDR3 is CASSIPSSASSYNEQFF. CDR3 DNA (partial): TGTGCCAGTAGTATCCCCTCTAGCGCTTCATCCTACAATGAG.

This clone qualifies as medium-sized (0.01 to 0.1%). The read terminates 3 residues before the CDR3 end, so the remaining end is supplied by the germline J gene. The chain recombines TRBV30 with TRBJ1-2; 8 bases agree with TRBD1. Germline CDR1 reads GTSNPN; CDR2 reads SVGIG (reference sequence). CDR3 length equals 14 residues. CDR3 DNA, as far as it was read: TGTGCCTGGAGCGCCGGACAGGGAAGATACGGC. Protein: CAWSAGQGRYG. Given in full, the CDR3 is CAWSAGQGRYGYTF.

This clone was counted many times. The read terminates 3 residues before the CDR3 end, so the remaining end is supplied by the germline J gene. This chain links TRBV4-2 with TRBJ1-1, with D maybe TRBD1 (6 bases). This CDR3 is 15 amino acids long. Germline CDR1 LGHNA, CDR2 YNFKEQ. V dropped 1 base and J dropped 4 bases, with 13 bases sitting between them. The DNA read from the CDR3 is TGTGCCAGCAGCCAAGGAACAGGGCCGGCCACTGAA. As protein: CASSQGTGPATE. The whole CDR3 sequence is CASSQGTGPATEAFF.

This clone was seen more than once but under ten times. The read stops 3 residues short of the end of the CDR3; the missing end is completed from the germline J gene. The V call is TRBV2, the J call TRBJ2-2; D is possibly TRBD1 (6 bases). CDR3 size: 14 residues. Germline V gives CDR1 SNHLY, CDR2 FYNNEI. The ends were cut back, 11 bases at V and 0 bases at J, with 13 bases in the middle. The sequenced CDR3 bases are TGTGCCTCAGGGGTCCGAGCGAACACCGGGGAG. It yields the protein CASGVRANTGE. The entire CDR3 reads CASGVRANTGELFF.